This TCR beta chain was retrieved from a study of shared clonotypes between healthy human individuals. Here immunoSEQ multiplex PCR was the method, and the copy in TCRdb shows in-frame clones only, minus some. The sample carries a few hundred thousand clones, roughly 97% recorded once. The CDR3 has 20 amino acids. This clone was counted once. This TCR came from a woman younger than 45 in good health. V usage is TRBV21-1 and J usage is TRBJ2-7; the table's D call TRBD2 went unverified against the DNA. TRBV21-1 is recorded as a pseudogene. The sequenced material came from naive CD4+ T cells sorted from blood. Subset noted: CD45RA+ positively selected. The CDR3 nucleotides read TGTGCCAGCAGCAAAAAAGATGCTACCCCGGGACTAGCGTTTCACTACGAGCAGTACTTC. This translates into CASSKKDATPGLAFHYEQYF.